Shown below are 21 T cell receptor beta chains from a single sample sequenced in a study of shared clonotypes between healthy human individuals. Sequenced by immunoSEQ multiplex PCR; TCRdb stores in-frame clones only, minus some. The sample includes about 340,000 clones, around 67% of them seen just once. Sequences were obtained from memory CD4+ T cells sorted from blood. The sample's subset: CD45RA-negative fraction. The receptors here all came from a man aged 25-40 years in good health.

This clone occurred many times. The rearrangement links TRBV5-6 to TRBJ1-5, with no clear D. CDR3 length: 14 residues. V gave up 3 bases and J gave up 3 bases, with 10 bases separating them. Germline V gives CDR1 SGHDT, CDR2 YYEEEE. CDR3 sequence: CASSSHGFNQPQHF. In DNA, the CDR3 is TGTGCCAGCAGCTCACACGGGTTCAATCAGCCCCAGCATTTT. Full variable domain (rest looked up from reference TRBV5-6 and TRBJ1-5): DAGVTQSPTHLIKTRGQQVTLRCSPKSGHDTVSWYQQALGQGPQFIFQYYEEEERQRGNFPDRFSGHQFPNYSSELNVNALLLGDSALYLCASSSHGFNQPQHFGDGTRLSIL.

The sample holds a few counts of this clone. The CDR3: CASSQVSLLGGNEQFF. For the CDR3, the DNA is TGCGCCAGCAGCCAAGTCAGTCTGTTAGGGGGCAATGAGCAGTTCTTC. The genes are TRBV4-3 and TRBJ2-1; possible D gene TRBD1, 6 bases. The CDR3 sequence is 16 residues long. Germline V gives CDR1 LGHNA, CDR2 YSLEER. The V gene lost 1 base and the J gene lost 6 bases, with 16 bases spanning the gap.

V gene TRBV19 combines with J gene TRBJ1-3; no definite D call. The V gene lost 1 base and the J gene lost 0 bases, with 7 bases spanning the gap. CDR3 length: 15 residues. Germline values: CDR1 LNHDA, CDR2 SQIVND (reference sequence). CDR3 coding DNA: TGTGCCAGTAGTATAGCACTCATCTCTGGAAACACCATATATTTT. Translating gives CASSIALISGNTIYF.

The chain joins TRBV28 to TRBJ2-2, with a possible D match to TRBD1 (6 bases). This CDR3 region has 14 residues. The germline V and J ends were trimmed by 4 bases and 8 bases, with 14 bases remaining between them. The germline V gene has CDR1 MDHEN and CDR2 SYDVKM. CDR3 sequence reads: CASSYTGYRGELFF. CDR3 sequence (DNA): TGTGCCAGCAGTTATACAGGGTATAGAGGGGAGCTGTTTTTT.

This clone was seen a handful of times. CDR3: CASSETTGRGTQYF. The CDR3 coding sequence is TGTGCCAGCAGCGAAACGACAGGACGGGGGACCCAGTACTTC. V and J are TRBV6-1 and TRBJ2-5, with TRBD1 as a possible D gene (6 bases). V gave up 6 bases and J gave up 7 bases, with 18 bases separating them. Germline assignment: CDR1 MNHNS and CDR2 SASEGT. This CDR3 is built from 14 residues.

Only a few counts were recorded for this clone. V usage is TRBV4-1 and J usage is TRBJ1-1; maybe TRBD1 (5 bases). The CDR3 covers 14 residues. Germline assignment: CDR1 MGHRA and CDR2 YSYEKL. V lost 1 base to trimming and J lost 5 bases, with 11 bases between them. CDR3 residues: CASSQGGHWTEAFF. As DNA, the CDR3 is TGCGCCAGCAGCCAAGGGGGCCATTGGACTGAAGCTTTCTTT.

The CDR3 nucleotides are TGTGCCAGTAGTAACTGGGGGTCAGATACGCAGTATTTT. Protein sequence: CASSNWGSDTQYF. The chain links TRBV19 to TRBJ2-3, with D perhaps TRBD1 or TRBD2 (5 bases each). CDR3 length equals 13 residues. Trimming took off 4 bases at V and 4 bases at J, with 9 bases between the two ends. Per the germline V gene, CDR1 is LNHDA and CDR2 is SQIVND (reference sequence).

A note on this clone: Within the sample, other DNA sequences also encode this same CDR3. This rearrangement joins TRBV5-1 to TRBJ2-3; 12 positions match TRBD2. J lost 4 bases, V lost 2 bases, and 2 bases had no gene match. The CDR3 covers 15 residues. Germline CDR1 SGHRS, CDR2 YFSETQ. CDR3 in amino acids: CASSLGLAGPDTQYF. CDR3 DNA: TGCGCCAGCAGCTTAGGACTAGCGGGACCAGATACGCAGTATTTT.

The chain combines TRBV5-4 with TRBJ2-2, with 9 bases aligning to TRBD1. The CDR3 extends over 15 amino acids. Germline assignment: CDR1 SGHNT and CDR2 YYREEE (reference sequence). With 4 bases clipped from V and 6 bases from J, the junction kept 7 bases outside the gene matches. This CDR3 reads CASSGRTGDAGELFF. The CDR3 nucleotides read TGTGCCAGCAGCGGAAGGACAGGGGACGCCGGGGAGCTGTTTTTT.

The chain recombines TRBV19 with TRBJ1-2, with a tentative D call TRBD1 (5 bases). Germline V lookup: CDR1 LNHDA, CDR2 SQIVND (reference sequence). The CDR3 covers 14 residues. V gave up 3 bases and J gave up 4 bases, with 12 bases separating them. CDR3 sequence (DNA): TGTGCCAGTAGTATCGGGCGACAGAGCTATGGCTACACCTTC. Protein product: CASSIGRQSYGYTF.

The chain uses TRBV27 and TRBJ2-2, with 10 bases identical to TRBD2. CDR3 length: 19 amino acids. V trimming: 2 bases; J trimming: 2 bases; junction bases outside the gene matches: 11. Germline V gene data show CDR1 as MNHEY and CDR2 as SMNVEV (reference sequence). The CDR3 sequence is CASSLRRASGGTNTGELFF. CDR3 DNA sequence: TGTGCCAGCAGTTTACGGAGGGCTAGCGGGGGTACTAACACCGGGGAGCTGTTTTTT.

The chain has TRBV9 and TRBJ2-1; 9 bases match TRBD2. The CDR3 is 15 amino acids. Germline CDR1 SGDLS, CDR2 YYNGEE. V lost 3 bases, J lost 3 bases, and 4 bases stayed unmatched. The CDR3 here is CASSEWTSDYNEQFF. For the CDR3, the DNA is TGTGCCAGCAGCGAGTGGACTAGCGACTACAATGAGCAGTTCTTC. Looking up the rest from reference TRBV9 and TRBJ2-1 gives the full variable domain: DSGVTQTPKHLITATGQRVTLRCSPRSGDLSVYWYQQSLDQGLQFLIQYYNGEERAKGNILERFSAQQFPDLHSELNLSSLELGDSALYFCASSEWTSDYNEQFFGPGTRLTVL.

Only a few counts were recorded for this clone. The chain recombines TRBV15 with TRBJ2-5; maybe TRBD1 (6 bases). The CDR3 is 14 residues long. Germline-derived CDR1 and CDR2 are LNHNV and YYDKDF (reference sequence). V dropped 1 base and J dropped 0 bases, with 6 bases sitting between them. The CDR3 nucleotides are TGTGCCACCAGCAGAGGGGACAACCAAGAGACCCAGTACTTC. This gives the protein CATSRGDNQETQYF.

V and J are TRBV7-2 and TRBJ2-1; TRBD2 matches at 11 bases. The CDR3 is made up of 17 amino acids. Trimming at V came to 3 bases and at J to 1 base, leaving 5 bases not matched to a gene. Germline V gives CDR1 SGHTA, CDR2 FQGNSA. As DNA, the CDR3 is TGTGCCAGCAGCTTTAGCGGGAGGGCCCTATCCTACAATGAGCAGTTCTTC. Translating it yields CASSFSGRALSYNEQFF.

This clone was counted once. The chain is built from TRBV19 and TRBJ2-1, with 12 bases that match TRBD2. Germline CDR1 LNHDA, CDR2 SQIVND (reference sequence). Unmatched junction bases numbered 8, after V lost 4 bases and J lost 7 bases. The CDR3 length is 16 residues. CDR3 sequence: CASSSPGTSGPNEQFF. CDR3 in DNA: TGTGCCAGTAGTAGTCCCGGGACTAGCGGGCCGAATGAGCAGTTCTTC.

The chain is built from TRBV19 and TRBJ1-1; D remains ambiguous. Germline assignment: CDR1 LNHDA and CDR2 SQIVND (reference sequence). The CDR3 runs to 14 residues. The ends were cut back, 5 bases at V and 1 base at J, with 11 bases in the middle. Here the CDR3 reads CASSLRTANTEAFF. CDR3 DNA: TGTGCCAGTAGTCTGCGGACGGCGAACACTGAAGCTTTCTTT.

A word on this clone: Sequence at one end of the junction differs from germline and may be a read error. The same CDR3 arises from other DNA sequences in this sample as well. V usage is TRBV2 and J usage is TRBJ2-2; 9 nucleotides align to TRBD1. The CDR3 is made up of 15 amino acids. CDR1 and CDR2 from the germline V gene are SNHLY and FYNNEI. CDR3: CASNPGQGGTGELFF. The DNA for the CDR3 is TGTGCCAGCAACCCGGGACAGGGAGGCACCGGGGAGCTATTTTTT.

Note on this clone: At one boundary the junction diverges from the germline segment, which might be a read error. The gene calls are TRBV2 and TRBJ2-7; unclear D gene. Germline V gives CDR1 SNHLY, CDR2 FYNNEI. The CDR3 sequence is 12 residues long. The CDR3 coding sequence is TGTGCCAGCAGTGGAAACTCCAACGAGCAGTACTTC. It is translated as CASSGNSNEQYF.

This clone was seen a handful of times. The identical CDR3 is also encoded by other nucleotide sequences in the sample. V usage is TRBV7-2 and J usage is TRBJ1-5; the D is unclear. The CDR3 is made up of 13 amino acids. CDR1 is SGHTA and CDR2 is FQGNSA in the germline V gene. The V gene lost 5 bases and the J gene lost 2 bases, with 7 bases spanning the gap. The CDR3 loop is CASSLSGNQPQHF. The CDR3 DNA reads TGTGCCAGCAGCCTCTCGGGCAATCAGCCCCAGCATTTT.

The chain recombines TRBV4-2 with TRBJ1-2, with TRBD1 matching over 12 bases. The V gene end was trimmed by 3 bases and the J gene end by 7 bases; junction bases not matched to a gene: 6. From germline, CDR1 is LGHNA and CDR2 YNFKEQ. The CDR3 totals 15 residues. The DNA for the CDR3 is TGTGCCAGCAGCCAGAGGGGACAGGGGGCATTTGGCTACACCTTC. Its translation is CASSQRGQGAFGYTF.

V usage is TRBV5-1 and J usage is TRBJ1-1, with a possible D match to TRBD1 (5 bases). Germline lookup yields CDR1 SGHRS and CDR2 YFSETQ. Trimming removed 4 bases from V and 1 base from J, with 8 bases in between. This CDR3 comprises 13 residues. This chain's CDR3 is CASSRGTNTEAFF. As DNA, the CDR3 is TGCGCCAGCAGCCGAGGGACGAACACTGAAGCTTTCTTT.